The 11 T cell receptor beta chains below come from one sample, sequenced in a study of T cells after yellow fever vaccination. TCRdb reanalysed the 5' RACE reads using MiXCR and keeps one entry per CDR3 protein. The table has around 550,000 distinct CDR3 sequences, 15% to 20% seen once; the top ten hold 13% to 15%. The sample consisted of PBMCs, taken 15 days after the yellow fever booster vaccination. These receptors all stem from a man between 25 and 39 years old who received the YFV17D yellow fever vaccine.

V gene TRBV3-1 combines with J gene TRBJ2-7; D is unclear. The CDR3 runs to 15 residues. CDR1 and CDR2 from the germline V gene are LGHDT and YNNKEL (reference sequence). V gave up 4 bases and J gave up 4 bases, with 17 bases separating them. The CDR3 region is CASSPSGFVVYEQYF. The CDR3 bases are TGTGCCAGCAGCCCCTCCGGCTTCGTAGTGTACGAGCAGTACTTC.

The table lists this clonotype with a few counts. The chain has TRBV7-2 and TRBJ2-7; TRBD2 aligns across 7 bases. The CDR3 has 16 amino acids. Per the germline V gene, CDR1 is SGHTA and CDR2 is FQGNSA. V shed 1 base and J 6 bases; nucleotides not matched to a gene: 12. The CDR3 protein is CASSLVGTGRGGEQYF. DNA of the CDR3: TGTGCCAGCAGCTTAGTCGGGACTGGGAGGGGAGGCGAGCAGTACTTC. Combining the CDR3 with reference TRBV7-2 and TRBJ2-7 gives the whole variable domain GAGVSQSPSNKVTEKGKDVELRCDPISGHTALYWYRQSLGQGLEFLIYFQGNSAPDKSGLPSDRFSAERTGGSVSTLTIQRTQQEDSAVYLCASSLVGTGRGGEQYFGPGTRLTVT.

This clonotype was detected only a few times. The chain employs TRBV5-1 and TRBJ2-1, with D possibly TRBD2 on 5 matching bases. This CDR3 has 15 residues. CDR1 SGHRS and CDR2 YFSETQ come from the germline V gene. Trimming stripped 1 base from V and 7 bases from J, with 15 bases between. The CDR3 here is CASSLLRASQNEQFF. In DNA form, the CDR3 reads TGCGCCAGCAGCTTGTTGCGGGCGTCCCAGAATGAGCAGTTCTTC.

This chain connects TRBV27 to TRBJ2-3; TRBD2 is a possible D gene (5 bases). The CDR3 has 16 amino acids. Germline CDR1 reads MNHEY; CDR2 reads SMNVEV (reference sequence). V gave up 1 base and J gave up 0 bases, with 11 bases separating them. DNA of the CDR3: TGTGCCAGCAGTTTATTTGCGGGCTCTAGCACAGATACGCAGTATTTT. Residues: CASSLFAGSSTDTQYF.

This clonotype was seen a few times. This chain links TRBV29-1 with TRBJ2-3, with D possibly being TRBD2 (8 bases). The CDR3 covers 16 residues. Trimming pared 4 bases from V and 2 bases from J, leaving 19 bases between. In germline, CDR1 is SQVTM, CDR2 ANQGSEA. As DNA, the CDR3 is TGCAGCGTTGGGAGGGGGCTAGCGGGCCCCACAGATACGCAGTATTTT. Its protein product is CSVGRGLAGPTDTQYF.

The chain carries TRBV7-9 and TRBJ2-2; 7 nucleotides match TRBD2. Germline CDR1 reads SEHNR; CDR2 reads FQNEAQ (reference sequence). The length of the CDR3 is 14 residues. Losses at the gene ends were 5 bases for V and 3 bases for J; bases not matched to a gene: 3. In DNA form, the CDR3 reads TGTGCCAGCAGCCGAACTAGCGACACCGGGGAGCTGTTTTTT. This encodes CASSRTSDTGELFF.

This clonotype was observed at least ten times. The junction departs from the called germline gene at one end, perhaps through a read error. This chain links TRBV5-1 with TRBJ2-2, with D perhaps TRBD1 or TRBD2 (6 bases each). Germline CDR1 reads SGHRS; CDR2 reads YFSETQ. The CDR3 is 15 residues long. The CDR3 loop reads CASSFGGPNTGELFF. CDR3 DNA sequence: TGTGCCAGCAGTTTTGGGGGGCCGAACACCGGGGAGCTGTTTTTT. Drawing the rest from reference TRBV5-1 and TRBJ2-2, the complete variable domain is KAGVTQTPRYLIKTRGQQVTLSCSPISGHRSVSWYQQTPGQGLQFLFEYFSETQRNKGNFPGRFSGRQFSNSRSEMNVSTLELGDSALYLCASSFGGPNTGELFFGEGSRLTVL.

This clonotype was found a few times. The chain carries TRBV5-1 and TRBJ2-2, with D perhaps TRBD1 (5 bases). This CDR3 has 14 amino acids. CDR1 and CDR2 from the germline V gene are SGHRS and YFSETQ. The V end was cut by 4 bases, the J end by 4 bases, with 11 bases between. The CDR3 region has the DNA TGCGCCAGCAGCATCAGGGCGCGCACCGGGGAGCTGTTTTTT. Its protein is CASSIRARTGELFF. Together with reference TRBV5-1 and TRBJ2-2, the CDR3 gives the full variable domain: KAGVTQTPRYLIKTRGQQVTLSCSPISGHRSVSWYQQTPGQGLQFLFEYFSETQRNKGNFPGRFSGRQFSNSRSEMNVSTLELGDSALYLCASSIRARTGELFFGEGSRLTVL.

CDR3 protein: CASSERGPSGRADTQYF. The CDR3 region has the DNA TGTGCCAGCAGTGAACGTGGGCCTAGCGGGAGGGCAGATACGCAGTATTTT. The J gene is TRBJ2-3, the V gene TRBV25-1, with 12 bases matching TRBD2. Trimming at V came to 2 bases and at J to 4 bases, leaving 7 bases not matched to a gene. The CDR3 spans 17 residues. Germline CDR1 is MGHDK and CDR2 is SYGVNS.

This clonotype was counted a few times. This sequence joins TRBV6-2 or TRBV6-3 and TRBJ2-4; possible D gene TRBD1, 6 bases. The CDR3 extends over 16 amino acids. V gave up 6 bases and J gave up 0 bases, with 15 bases separating them. Per the germline V gene, CDR1 is MNHEY and CDR2 is SVGEGT. The chain's CDR3 is CASSTAGAGAKNIQYF. In nucleotides, the CDR3 is TGTGCCAGCAGCACGGCAGGGGCCGGAGCCAAAAACATTCAGTACTTC.

V and J are TRBV12-3 or TRBV12-4 and TRBJ2-1; 11 nucleotides line up with TRBD2. This CDR3 has 16 amino acids. V lost 6 bases to trimming and J lost 4 bases; unmatched junction nucleotides: 8. The CDR3 loop reads CASSHLGTSGYNEQFF. CDR3 nucleotides: TGTGCCAGCAGCCATCTTGGGACTAGCGGTTACAATGAGCAGTTCTTC.